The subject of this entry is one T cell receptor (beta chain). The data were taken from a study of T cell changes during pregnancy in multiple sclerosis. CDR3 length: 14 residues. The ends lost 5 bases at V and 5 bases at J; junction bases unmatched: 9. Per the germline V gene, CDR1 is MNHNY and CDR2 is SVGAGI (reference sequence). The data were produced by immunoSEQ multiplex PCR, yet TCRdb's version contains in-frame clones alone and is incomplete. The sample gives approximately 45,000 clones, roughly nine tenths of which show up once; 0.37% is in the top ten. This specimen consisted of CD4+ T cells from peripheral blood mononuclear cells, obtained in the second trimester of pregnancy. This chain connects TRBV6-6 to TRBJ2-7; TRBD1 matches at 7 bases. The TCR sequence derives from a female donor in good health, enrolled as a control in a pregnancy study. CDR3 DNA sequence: TGTGCCAGCAGTCGCCTGGGGACAGATCACGAGCAGTACTTC. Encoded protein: CASSRLGTDHEQYF.